These 6 T cell receptor beta chains share one sample of origin, sequenced in a study of cytomegalovirus exposure and HLA in healthy donors. Here immunoSEQ multiplex PCR was the method, and the copy in TCRdb shows in-frame clones only, minus some. The table has 200,000 or so clones, approximately 88% seen once. The sequencing sample was made of PBMCs. These receptors originate from a man younger than 30 in good health and CMV-seropositive.

The CDR3 DNA reads TGTGCCAGTAGTCCGGGACAGCGCCGCGGGAAGAATGAAAAACTGTTTTTT. It is translated as CASSPGQRRGKNEKLFF. The chain is built from TRBV19 and TRBJ1-4, with TRBD1 matching 7 bases. Per germline, CDR1 LNHDA and CDR2 SQIVND (reference sequence). There are 17 residues in the CDR3. V was pared by 5 bases and J by 5 bases, with 14 bases of the junction left unmatched.

For the CDR3, the DNA is TGTGCCAGCAGTGACGACAGGGGGCGTTACGAGCAGTACTTC. This gives the protein CASSDDRGRYEQYF. J is TRBJ2-7 and V is TRBV25-1; the match to TRBD1 covers 10 bases. V lost 3 bases and J lost 4; bases outside the gene matches: 3. This CDR3 contains 14 residues. The germline V gene encodes CDR1 MGHDK and CDR2 SYGVNS.

This clone came up a few times. The gene calls are TRBV10-3 and TRBJ1-4; 7 bases match TRBD1. The CDR3 consists of 13 residues. CDR1 is ENHRY and CDR2 is SYGVKD in the germline V gene. V lost 10 bases to trimming and J lost 5 bases; unmatched junction nucleotides: 7. The CDR3 DNA reads as TGTGCCAACCCGGGACAGAACAATGAAAAACTGTTTTTT. It encodes CANPGQNNEKLFF.

The chain recombines TRBV27 with TRBJ2-7, with a possible D match to TRBD1 (5 bases). Germline assignment: CDR1 MNHEY and CDR2 SMNVEV (reference sequence). The CDR3 has 13 amino acids. The ends were cut back, 5 bases at V and 3 bases at J, with 11 bases in the middle. The CDR3 region has the DNA TGTGCCAGCAGTGCGACAGCAGACTACGAGCAGTACTTC. Translated, it gives CASSATADYEQYF.

In DNA form, the CDR3 reads TGTGCCAGCAGCCACCAGGGACTAGCGGACACAGATACGCAGTATTTT. Translated: CASSHQGLADTDTQYF. The chain recombines TRBV5-6 with TRBJ2-3; 11 positions match TRBD2. Germline V gene lookup returns CDR1 SGHDT and CDR2 YYEEEE. This CDR3 comprises 16 residues. After removal of 4 bases from V and 2 bases from J, the junction contained 6 bases not matched to a gene.

CDR3 residues: CASSFGTGGGTGELFF. Here the CDR3 DNA reads TGCGCCAGCAGCTTCGGGACAGGGGGCGGGACCGGGGAGCTGTTTTTT. V gene TRBV5-1 combines with J gene TRBJ2-2; 12 positions agree with TRBD1. CDR3 length: 16 residues. Unmatched junction bases numbered 4, after V lost 2 bases and J lost 5 bases. The V gene's germline CDR1 is SGHRS and CDR2 YFSETQ.